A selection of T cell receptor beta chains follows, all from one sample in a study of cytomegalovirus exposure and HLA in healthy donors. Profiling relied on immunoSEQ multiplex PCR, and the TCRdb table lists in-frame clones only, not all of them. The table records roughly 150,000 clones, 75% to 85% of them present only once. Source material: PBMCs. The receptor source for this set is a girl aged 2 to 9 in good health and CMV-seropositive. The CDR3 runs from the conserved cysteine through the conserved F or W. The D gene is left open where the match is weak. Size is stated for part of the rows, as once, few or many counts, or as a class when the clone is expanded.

CASRKAGGGEQYF,TGTGCCAGCAGGAAAGCGGGAGGGGGGGAGCAGTACTTC,TRBJ2-7,-,TRBD2,TRBV13
CASSSRQGTYEQYF,TGTGCCAGCAGTTCCCGCCAGGGTACCTACGAGCAGTACTTC,TRBJ2-7,-,-,TRBV27
CASSRDRDEQYF,TGTGCCAGCAGTCGGGACAGGGACGAGCAGTACTTC,TRBJ2-7,-,TRBD1,TRBV7-2
CASSMVTSGRFQETQYF,TGTGCCAGTAGTATGGTGACTAGCGGGAGGTTCCAAGAGACCCAGTACTTC,TRBJ2-5,-,TRBD2,TRBV19
CASSLGGQGMQPQHF,TGCGCCAGCAGCCTAGGAGGGCAGGGTATGCAGCCCCAGCATTTT,TRBJ1-5,-,-,TRBV4-1
CASSEVRQGVGEQYF,TGTGCCAGCAGTGAAGTAAGGCAGGGGGTAGGAGAGCAGTACTTC,TRBJ2-7,-,TRBD1,TRBV6-1
CSARGDSEAFF,TGCAGTGCTAGAGGAGACTCTGAAGCTTTCTTT,TRBJ1-1,-,-,TRBV20-1
CASSFGTGGRRASTF,TGTGCCAGCAGCTTTGGGACAGGGGGTAGGAGGGCGTCCACCTTC,TRBJ1-2,-,TRBD1,TRBV13
CASSLIDRPNQPQHF,TGCGCCAGCAGCCTTATCGACAGGCCGAATCAGCCCCAGCATTTT,TRBJ1-5,-,-,TRBV4-1
CASSLRKLRGYQETQYF,TGCGCCAGCAGCTTGCGTAAATTAAGGGGATACCAAGAGACCCAGTACTTC,TRBJ2-5,once,-,TRBV5-1
CASSFGSGRGYEQYF,TGTGCCAGCAGCTTCGGAAGCGGGAGGGGCTACGAGCAGTACTTC,TRBJ2-7,-,TRBD2,TRBV13
CSARVLEKLFF,TGCAGTGCCCGAGTACTGGAAAAACTGTTTTTT,TRBJ1-4,-,-,TRBV20-1
CASSEEGGSTGELFF,TGTGCCAGCAGTGAAGAGGGAGGGAGCACCGGGGAGCTGTTTTTT,TRBJ2-2,-,TRBD2,TRBV6-4
CAWIPRTGERTGELFF,TGTGCCTGGATTCCCCGGACAGGGGAGCGGACCGGGGAGCTGTTTTTT,TRBJ2-2,-,TRBD1,TRBV30
CASSLQGRGTEAFF,TGTGCCAGCAGCTTACAGGGAAGGGGCACTGAAGCTTTCTTT,TRBJ1-1,-,-,TRBV7-3
CASSRTSGNYEQYF,TGTGCCAGCAGTCGGACTAGCGGCAACTACGAGCAGTACTTC,TRBJ2-7,-,TRBD2,TRBV6-5
CSVDGWHPEAGYTF,TGCAGCGTTGATGGGTGGCATCCGGAGGCCGGCTACACCTTC,TRBJ1-2,-,-,TRBV29-1
CAWSAPPDRMRSYEQYF,TGTGCCTGGAGTGCCCCCCCGGACAGGATGAGGTCCTACGAGCAGTACTTC,TRBJ2-7,-,TRBD1,TRBV30
CASSPDRGPYNEQFF,TGTGCCAGCAGCCCGGACAGGGGACCCTACAATGAGCAGTTCTTC,TRBJ2-1,-,TRBD1,TRBV6-4
CASSQDSILAGEETQYF,TGCGCCAGCAGCCAAGACAGTATCTTAGCGGGGGAAGAGACCCAGTACTTC,TRBJ2-5,-,TRBD2,TRBV4-1
CASSDPAGLNTGELFF,TGTGCCAGCAGCGATCCAGCGGGGCTGAACACCGGGGAGCTGTTTTTT,TRBJ2-2,-,TRBD2,TRBV9
CASSPDRLTDTQYF,TGTGCCAGCAGCCCAGACAGGCTCACAGATACGCAGTATTTT,TRBJ2-3,-,-,TRBV2